Listed here is a single T cell receptor (beta chain). Its recognized antigen is unknown. No much larger clone is present one base from it, and per-base qualities are unavailable. The time point label corresponds to: baseline before first vaccination. Vaccinee samples were obtained from the UK trials COV001 and COV002, which included a single-blind randomized controlled phase 2/3 trial of AZD1222 (ChAdOx1 nCoV-19) in healthy adults. For TCRbeta chain sequencing, PBMC samples from trial participants were taken at day 0 and at day 28 after the second dose. The germline V gene yields SGHRS for CDR1 and YFSETQ for CDR2. V and J lose 0 bases and 0 bases, and a span of 7 bases separates them. Its CDR3 holds 15 amino acids, cysteine through phenylalanine. Just CDR3 DNA is preserved here, 45 bases in frame from base 1. This entry comes from a study of T cell responses to AZD1222 COVID-19 vaccine (dated by TCRdb to the early 2020s). For the study in its entirety: Because spike-specific TCR depth and breadth did not differ between the two schedules, AZD1222 recipients who got a second dose at roughly 4 weeks were pooled with those who got a second dose at roughly 12 weeks. A total of 240 or so trial participants underwent TCR sequencing, of whom approximately 200 had received two doses of AZD1222 and roughly 26 had received two doses of the MenACWY control vaccine. Trial participants were enrolled into age subgroups of 18-55, 56-69 and 70-plus years, which contained approximately 150, 28 and 58 TCR-sequenced participants, respectively. Broad study findings and their caveats: The vaccine-associated CD4 TCRs covered the entire spike protein, and the dominant responses fell in regions 160-218 and 743-854. After two AZD1222 doses, spike-specific TCR breadth and depth were significantly higher than at day 0 and than in MenACWY recipients. In the small 56-69-year group, the increase in depth fell short of significance, most likely because of low power. Only a handful of AZD1222 recipients were SARS-CoV-2 seropositive at baseline, limiting conclusions about previously exposed vaccinees. Participants were mostly white British and included more females than males, and it was suggested by the authors that clonal diversity may have been underestimated. Because no day 14 peak-response samples were available, the repertoires could be characterized only after the peak T cell response. Epitopes outside the regions mutated in the B.1.351 and B.1.1.7 variants were reportedly recognized by nearly half of the unique spike-specific TCRs.

The CDR3 regions of human TCRbeta chains were analyzed by immunosequencing. Concerning the study's data processing: Repertoire TCRs were matched against a reference library of SARS-CoV-2-specific TCRs generated with the MIRA antigen-specificity platform. Breadth meant the fraction of unique TCRs that were SARS-CoV-2-associated, whereas depth meant the fraction of total T cells that were SARS-CoV-2-associated. Using the MIRA data, every spike-specific TCR was mapped to the spike region that the TCR reacted to and assigned to either a CD4 or a CD8 class. Log10-transformed breadth and depth values were compared by one-way ANOVA with Sidak's multiple comparisons tests. TCRdb provides this immuneACCESS table in a form limited to in-frame rearrangements. Some clones are lacking; in checked studies, under half of them reflect an unresolved V gene, and why the rest are absent is not known. V and J calls and clone size are copied from that table; D and trimming were computed from the DNA. The sample table contains over 45,000 clones; only one count was recorded for 80% to 90% of them. Clones ranked in the top ten supply roughly 16% of the sample.

This sequence originates from an adult in good health. Here the sequenced sample was peripheral blood, taken on day 0 of AZD1222 vaccination. The chain is encoded by TRBV5-1 joined to TRBJ2-1, with TRBD1 as a weak D call on 5 bases. The CDR3 protein: CASSLGQSSYNEQFF. The DNA sequence reads TGCGCCAGCAGCTTGGGACAGAGCTCCTACAATGAGCAGTTCTTC.